The clone carrying this TCR beta chain has just a few counts. The source of the sample is a study of blood T cell repertoires in COVID-19. The junction had 5 bases not matched to a gene; V was cut back by 7 bases and J by 3 bases. CDR3 length: 14 amino acids. Germline-derived CDR1 and CDR2 are LNHDA and SQIVND (reference sequence). Profiled with immunoSEQ multiplex PCR; TCRdb holds only in-frame clones, not every one. This sample carries around 310,000 clones, approximately 89% of them seen once, and the ten largest clones take around 13%. The V and J genes are TRBV19 and TRBJ1-5; 8 positions match TRBD1. The receptor's source is a woman in her sixties or seventies with acute or convalescent COVID-19. The sequencing sample was made of peripheral blood. The CDR3 here is CASTPGQVNQPQHF. The CDR3 DNA is TGTGCCAGTACCCCGGGACAGGTCAATCAGCCCCAGCATTTT.